Reported below is one T cell receptor (beta chain). A much larger clone is a single base away; this may be a read error. Germline V CDR1 and CDR2: SGDLS, YYNGEE. The CDR3 length is 12 residues. Trimming left V 7 bases short and J 7 bases short, with 14 bases between. Other autoimmune diseases, uncontrolled infections, pregnancy or lactation led to the exclusion of patients. This sample stems from a study of Graves' ophthalmopathy and Graves' hyperthyroidism. Whole-study context: Peripheral blood collection took place at initial diagnosis, before any treatment.

As the template, RNA transcripts were used to amplify TCR beta CDR3 regions. HTBI primers served in a first-round RT-PCR, which a second-round multiplex PCR followed. Each CDR3 protein gets one entry after TCRdb re-called the multiplex PCR reads with MiXCR. Seen here are about 700,000 distinct CDR3 sequences, 40% observed once, and the top ten hold 44%. Sequenced input: peripheral blood. V gene TRBV9 combines with J gene TRBJ1-2; no definite D call. The sequence was obtained from an adult man with Graves' ophthalmopathy. CDR3: CASAKAEGGYTF. As DNA, the CDR3 is TGTGCCAGCGCTAAGGCCGAGGGTGGCTACACCTTC.